The 5 T cell receptor beta chains reported below all come from one sample, sequenced in a study of shared clonotypes between healthy human individuals. Repertoires were generated with immunoSEQ multiplex PCR, while TCRdb's copy carries only in-frame clones and drops some. The table includes under 750,000 clones, roughly 72% detected once. The sample was memory CD4+ T cells sorted from blood. Specified subset: CD45RA-negative fraction. The receptors derive from a woman between 25 and 40 years old in good health.

This clone was observed many times. V usage is TRBV2 and J usage is TRBJ2-4; 8 nucleotides agree with TRBD1. The CDR3 is 14 amino acids. Germline V gene lookup returns CDR1 SNHLY and CDR2 FYNNEI. V lost 6 bases to trimming and J lost 6 bases; unmatched junction nucleotides: 7. As DNA, the CDR3 is TGTGCCAGCAGCCTAGAGACAGGGGTAAACATTCAGTACTTC. It codes for CASSLETGVNIQYF.

The chain links TRBV27 to TRBJ2-2, with 13 nucleotides matching TRBD2. CDR3 length equals 16 residues. The V and J ends lost 5 bases and 5 bases, in that order; junction bases with no gene match: 5. Germline CDR1 and CDR2: MNHEY and SMNVEV (reference sequence). For the CDR3, the DNA is TGTGCCAGCAGTCCTCCGGGACTAGCGGGAACCGGGGAGCTGTTTTTT. It specifies CASSPPGLAGTGELFF.

The chain is built from TRBV6-1 and TRBJ2-7; 9 bases are shared with TRBD1. J was trimmed by 6 bases and V by 9 bases; bases with no gene match: 12. This CDR3 region has 14 residues. CDR1 and CDR2 (germline): MNHNS, SASEGT. CDR3 amino acids: CARESGTGTREQYF. In nucleotides, the CDR3 is TGTGCCAGAGAGTCTGGGACAGGGACGCGCGAGCAGTACTTC.

The chain has TRBV19 and TRBJ2-7, with D unclear. V was shortened by 5 bases and J by 3 bases, with 14 bases between the two germline ends. From germline, CDR1 is LNHDA and CDR2 SQIVND (reference sequence). CDR3 length: 14 amino acids. CDR3 nucleotides: TGTGCCAGTAGTCGCCTAGGACCTTTCTACGAGCAGTACTTC. Its translation: CASSRLGPFYEQYF.

The rearrangement links TRBV11-3 to TRBJ2-2; D is ambiguous. CDR1 SGHNT and CDR2 YENEEA come from the germline V gene. This CDR3 has 16 amino acids. Trimming shortened V by 1 base and J by 3 bases, and 12 bases separated the two germline ends. CDR3 sequence reads: CASSLGVYDDTGELFF. DNA for the CDR3: TGTGCCAGCAGCTTAGGCGTGTACGACGACACCGGGGAGCTGTTTTTT.